What follows is one T cell receptor (beta chain) and its context. This clonotype came up a few times. Its binding antigen is unknown. The record has no base qualities; no much larger clone is one base away. Library preparation was by 5' RACE. Sequenced using a NextSeq 500. In the TCR library protocol, a unique molecular identifier was attached to each TCR cDNA molecule so that PCR and sequencing errors could be corrected. In the original analysis: TCR identification, UMI-based error correction and CDR3 extraction were performed with Decombinator tools. TCRs above a frequency of 2 per 1,000, corresponding to the top 1% of the tumor frequency distribution, were defined as expanded. Rényi diversity was computed with the R vegan package after subsampling each repertoire 100 times to 5,000 TCRs. CDR3 similarity networks were constructed using string-kernel similarity of amino acid triplets, with links drawn between CDR3s whose pairwise similarity was above 0.82. TCRdb reworked the public reads: Q25 trimming with fastp, MiXCR clone assembly, productive beta chains retained. Rows merge per CDR3 protein into single entries with the most common DNA and genes. The V and J calls here are based on TCRdb, not the publication. The sample data list approximately 82,000 distinct CDR3 sequences, and roughly 12% of these were observed just once. Around 4.3% of the sample is held by the ten biggest clonotypes.

What this sample's time point label stands for: sample taken at primary tumor resection. Without any cell sorting, TCR sequencing was performed on whole RNA extracted either from tumor and nontumor lung tissue or from cryopreserved PBMC samples. Donors were 65 to 85 patients with early-stage, untreated non-small cell lung cancer from the lung TRACERx cohort. Patients were selected for TCR sequencing only if sufficient RNA was available from at least two tumor regions. These data belong to a study of spatial heterogeneity in lung cancer (dated 2019 in TCRdb). For context, the study as a whole: Beta-chain transcripts were consistently detected in greater numbers than alpha-chain transcripts, which likely reflected higher beta-chain transcript abundance. In the raw uncorrected reads, each unique combination of TCR and UMI appeared more than ten times on average. In non-small cell lung cancer, the study made a quantitative comparison of TCR alpha and beta repertoires among multiple tumor regions, matched nontumor lung and blood. The study linked features of the TCR repertoire to counts of nonsynonymous mutations, which were determined by whole-exome sequencing of tumor tissue. At surgery, roughly 220 tumor regions, approximately 64 matched nontumor lung samples and a few dozen PBMC samples were TCR-sequenced for both alpha and beta chains.

What the study reported, not specific to this receptor: Ubiquitous expanded tumor TCRs were found in blood more often at tumor resection than at routine follow-up. Additional single-cell paired TCR alpha and beta sequencing was considered necessary to confirm, at a functional level, the hypothesis that regional TCRs recognize regional mutations.

Trimming removed 4 bases from V and 4 bases from J, leaving 17 bases between the germline ends. The germline V gene supplies CDR1 KGHDR and CDR2 SFDVKD. The CDR3 measures 16 amino acids from cysteine to phenylalanine. Only the CDR3 DNA stays, 48 bases, in frame from base 1. The receptor was derived from a male donor with early-stage non-small cell lung cancer. The V and J segments used are TRBV24-1 and TRBJ2-3, with TRBD2 tentatively as D gene (6 bases match). Sequenced material: PBMCs, taken at surgery. The nucleotides are TGTGCCACCAGTGACCCCGCCGGGTCGGGGGCAGATACGCAGTATTTT. The translation is CATSDPAGSGADTQYF.